Each of the 13 T cell receptor beta chains below was sequenced from the same sample in a study of patients and donors after allogeneic stem cell transplantation. In TCRdb, the RT-PCR reads were re-called with MiXCR into one record per CDR3 protein. The sample records 800,000 to 1,000,000 distinct CDR3 sequences, roughly 18% being singletons. The material sequenced was blood, either unsorted or a sorted T cell fraction (not recorded which). The receptors derive from a human donor who was either an allogeneic HSCT recipient or a stem cell or donor lymphocyte infusion donor (not recorded which). It is not recorded whose cells these are; they may come from a transplant donor.

The rearrangement links TRBV14 to TRBJ2-1; the match to TRBD2 covers 9 bases. The germline CDR1 and CDR2 sequences are SGHDN and FVKESK. J lost 9 bases, V lost 2 bases, and 5 bases had no gene match. CDR3 length: 14 amino acids. The CDR3 is CASSQYSGSGEQFF. The CDR3 DNA reads as TGTGCCAGCAGCCAATATAGCGGGAGTGGTGAGCAGTTCTTC.

In this sample, this clonotype turned up a few times. CDR3 sequence: CASSQGMSYNEQFF. CDR3 sequence (DNA): TGTGCCAGCAGCCAAGGGATGTCCTACAATGAGCAGTTCTTC. V usage is TRBV4-2 and J usage is TRBJ2-1; D is undetermined. This CDR3 has 14 amino acids. Per germline, CDR1 LGHNA and CDR2 YNFKEQ. The V end was cut by 1 base, the J end by 1 base, with 5 bases between.

This chain joins TRBV7-2 and TRBJ2-5; D may be TRBD2 (6 bases). This CDR3 contains 15 residues. Germline lookup yields CDR1 SGHTA and CDR2 FQGNSA. The ends were cut back, 3 bases at V and 1 base at J, with 12 bases in the middle. The CDR3 loop is CASSFRLDIQETQYF. DNA for the CDR3: TGTGCCAGCAGCTTCAGACTAGACATCCAAGAGACCCAGTACTTC.

This clonotype occurred many times. The CDR3 loop reads CASSVGAGNTIYF. CDR3 nucleotide sequence: TGTGCCAGCAGTGTGGGGGCTGGAAACACCATATATTTT. The chain joins TRBV25-1 to TRBJ1-3; maybe TRBD1 (5 bases). Germline V lookup: CDR1 MGHDK, CDR2 SYGVNS. This CDR3 is 13 amino acids long. Trimming pared 4 bases from V and 2 bases from J, leaving 6 bases between.

This clonotype was counted between two and nine times. The gene calls are TRBV5-1 and TRBJ1-1, with D possibly TRBD1 on 6 matching bases. The CDR3 spans 15 residues. Trimming took 0 bases from V and 4 from J, leaving 13 bases between them. The germline V gene has CDR1 SGHRS and CDR2 YFSETQ. CDR3 protein: CASSLDLGGGTEAFF. The DNA for the CDR3 is TGCGCCAGCAGCTTGGATTTGGGAGGGGGCACTGAAGCTTTCTTT.

The sample holds many counts of this clonotype. The rearrangement links TRBV20-1 to TRBJ1-3; 11 positions match TRBD1. The CDR3 sequence is 13 residues long. Trimming cost V 4 bases and J 8 bases; bases outside gene matches: 4. The germline gives CDR1 DFQATT, CDR2 SNEGSKA (reference sequence). As DNA, the CDR3 is TGCAGTGCTATCCGGGACAGGGGGTACACCATATATTTT. Protein: CSAIRDRGYTIYF.

The chain recombines TRBV20-1 with TRBJ2-1, with D maybe TRBD1 (5 bases). The germline CDR1 and CDR2 sequences are DFQATT and SNEGSKA (reference sequence). This CDR3 contains 14 residues. Trimming took off 5 bases at V and 3 bases at J, with 14 bases between the two ends. Here the CDR3 DNA reads TGCAGTGCTCCTGGGGCCGGAGACTACAATGAGCAGTTCTTC. Its translation: CSAPGAGDYNEQFF.

This clonotype was observed a handful of times. The chain links TRBV2 to TRBJ1-5; D remains unclear. This CDR3 region has 15 residues. Germline-derived CDR1 and CDR2 are SNHLY and FYNNEI. V lost 5 bases and J 0 bases, leaving 11 bases between the germline ends. The CDR3 spells CASSTRAPSNQPQHF. The DNA for the CDR3 is TGTGCCAGCAGTACACGAGCCCCTAGCAATCAGCCCCAGCATTTT.

This clonotype was counted only a few times. V is TRBV2 and J is TRBJ2-1; 11 bases line up with TRBD2. The length of the CDR3 is 17 residues. With 6 bases clipped from V and 6 bases from J, the junction kept 13 bases outside the gene matches. From germline, CDR1 is SNHLY and CDR2 FYNNEI. The CDR3 region is CASRSGHTSGRFNEQFF. In nucleotides, the CDR3 is TGTGCCAGCAGATCTGGCCATACTAGCGGGAGATTCAATGAGCAGTTCTTC.

V usage is TRBV19 and J usage is TRBJ2-7, with D perhaps assigned TRBD1 or TRBD2 (7 bases each). CDR3 length: 15 amino acids. Trimming pared 6 bases from V and 2 bases from J, leaving 17 bases between. In germline, CDR1 is LNHDA, CDR2 SQIVND (reference sequence). Written as DNA, the CDR3 is TGTGCCAGTAGCGGGGGGACAGCGGCGGCCTACGAGCAGTACTTC. It is translated as CASSGGTAAAYEQYF.

CDR3 DNA sequence: TGTGCCAGCAAACAGCGGGGGGCCGCCTACGAGCAGTACTTC. It yields the protein CASKQRGAAYEQYF. This rearrangement joins TRBV12-3 or TRBV12-4 to TRBJ2-7; 9 nucleotides agree with TRBD2. V dropped 7 bases and J dropped 2; count of bases not matched to a gene: 6. The CDR3 is made up of 14 amino acids.

The V gene is TRBV29-1, the J gene TRBJ2-3, with 8 bases matching TRBD1. Germline V lookup: CDR1 SQVTM, CDR2 ANQGSEA. J lost 0 bases, V lost 4 bases, and 0 bases had no gene match. CDR3 size: 13 residues. The CDR3 protein is CSVGDRSTDTQYF. As DNA, the CDR3 is TGCAGCGTTGGGGACAGGAGCACAGATACGCAGTATTTT.

This clonotype turned up a few times. The gene calls are TRBV20-1 and TRBJ1-5; 10 bases map to TRBD1. CDR3 length equals 15 residues. Germline trimming cut 3 bases from V and 3 bases from J; bases unmatched to any gene: 5. Germline CDR1 is DFQATT and CDR2 is SNEGSKA (reference sequence). CDR3 sequence (DNA): TGCAGTGCTAGCCGACAGGGGGCTATCAATCAGCCCCAGCATTTT. Translation: CSASRQGAINQPQHF.